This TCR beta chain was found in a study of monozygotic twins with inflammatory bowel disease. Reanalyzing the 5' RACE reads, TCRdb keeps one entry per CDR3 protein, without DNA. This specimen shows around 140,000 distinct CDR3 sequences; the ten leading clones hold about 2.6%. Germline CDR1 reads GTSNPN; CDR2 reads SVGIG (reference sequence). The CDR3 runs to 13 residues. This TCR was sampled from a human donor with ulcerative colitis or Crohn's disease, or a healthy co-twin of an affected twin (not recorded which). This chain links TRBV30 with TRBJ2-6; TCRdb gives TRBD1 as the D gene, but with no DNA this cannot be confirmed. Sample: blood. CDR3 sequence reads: CAWSANRGSVLTF. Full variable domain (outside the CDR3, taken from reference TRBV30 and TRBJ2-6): SQTIHQWPATLVQPVGSPLSLECTVEGTSNPNLYWYRQAAGRGLQLLFYSVGIGQISSEVPQNLSASRPQDRQFILSSKKLLLSDSGFYLCAWSANRGSVLTFGAGSRLTVL.